This T cell receptor beta chain was captured by sequencing in a study of cytomegalovirus exposure and HLA in healthy donors. Study conclusions and caveats: Equally common other TCR beta chains were less clonally expanded than HLA-associated ones, a later analysis found. Reports credit the classifier with highly specific, highly sensitive diagnosis of cytomegalovirus status. Later analysis placed DRB1 highest and HLA-C lowest in TCR association rates, which differed by HLA locus.

Germline-derived CDR1 and CDR2 are SGHTA and FQGTGA. This CDR3 has 16 amino acids. The germline V and J ends were trimmed by 5 bases and 0 bases, with 11 bases remaining between them. In nominal health when sampled, donors likely had unrecorded immune exposures nonetheless. Points on this clone: Its cognate antigen is unknown.

The PCR employed 60 Vbeta primers together with 13 Jbeta primers. Generated by immunoSEQ multiplex PCR, the TCRdb table keeps only in-frame clones and is missing some. Its table lists around 150,000 clones. This receptor was taken from a man aged 40-49 years in good health and CMV-seronegative. V and J are TRBV7-3 and TRBJ2-6; possible D gene TRBD1, 6 bases. Sequencing used PBMCs. The CDR3 nucleotides are TGTGCCAGCAGCATAGACAGGTCCTCTGGGGCCAACGTCCTGACTTTC. As protein: CASSIDRSSGANVLTF.